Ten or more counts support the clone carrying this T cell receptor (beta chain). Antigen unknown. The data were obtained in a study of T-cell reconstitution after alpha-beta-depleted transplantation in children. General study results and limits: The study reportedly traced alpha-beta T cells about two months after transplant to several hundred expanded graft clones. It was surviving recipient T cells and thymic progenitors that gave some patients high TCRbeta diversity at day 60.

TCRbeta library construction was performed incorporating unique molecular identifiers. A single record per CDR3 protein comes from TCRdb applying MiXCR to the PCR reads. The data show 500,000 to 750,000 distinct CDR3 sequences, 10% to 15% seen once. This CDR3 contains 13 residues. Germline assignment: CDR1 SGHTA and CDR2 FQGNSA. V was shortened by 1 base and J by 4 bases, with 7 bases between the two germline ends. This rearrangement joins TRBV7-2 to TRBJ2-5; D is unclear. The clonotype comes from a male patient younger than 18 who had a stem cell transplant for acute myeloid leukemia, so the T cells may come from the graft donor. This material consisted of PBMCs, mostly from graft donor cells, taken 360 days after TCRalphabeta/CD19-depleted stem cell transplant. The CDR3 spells CASSLVYAETQYF. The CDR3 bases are TGTGCCAGCAGCTTAGTCTACGCAGAGACCCAGTACTTC.